This T cell receptor beta chain was obtained from a study of blood T cells in healthy people across ages. The CDR3 length is 13 residues. Trimming took off 5 bases at V and 5 bases at J, with 12 bases between the two ends. Germline V CDR1 and CDR2: MNHNS, SASEGT. Together with a sample-barcoded 5' primer, a J-beta primer mix was included in a second PCR lasting roughly 6 to 12 cycles. TCRdb re-derived calls from the 5' RACE reads in MiXCR, one entry per CDR3 protein. Of hundreds of thousands of distinct CDR3 sequences detected, about 34% appear once; the ten largest clones hold approximately 15%. Study-wide results and limits: For the donors, CMV status was unknown and possibly confounded expanded clonotype changes.

Roughly 10 milliliters of peripheral blood were drawn from each donor. Isolation yielded PBMCs, at least 7 million per sample, in every case. Extraction yielded at least 6 micrograms of total RNA per sample. This clonotype was seen ten or more times. The antigen remains undetermined. J is TRBJ1-2 and V is TRBV6-1; D gene uncertain. This TCR was sampled from a woman older than 75 in good health. Sequencing was done on a sample of blood. The DNA of the CDR3 is TGTGCCAGCAGTTCCGAGGACGGTTATGGCTACACCTTC. Its translation: CASSSEDGYGYTF.